These 18 T cell receptor beta chains originate from one sample sequenced in a study of vaccination and CD4 T cells after COVID-19. The antigens for these receptors are not known. Treatment: roughly 11-day PBMC culture with coronavirus spike peptide pools or control peptides (ViraFEST assay). Oncomine TCR Beta short-read sequencing was applied to DNA from cultured CD4+ T cells. TCRdb recomputed calls from the PCR reads with MiXCR, one row per CDR3 protein. The table records 15,000 to 16,000 distinct CDR3 sequences, 55% to 85% of them present only once. Sequenced: CD4+ T cells from blood, cultured in vitro. Receptors were obtained from a human donor who had recovered from COVID-19.

As to this clonotype: Relative to the germline gene, one junction end is altered; a read error may explain this. The CDR3 region is CATGRAVVKADQPQHF. The CDR3 DNA reads as TGTGCCACCGGCAGGGCGGTGGTGAAGGCCGATCAGCCCCAGCATTTT. The chain joins TRBV15 to TRBJ1-5; TRBD1 is a possible D gene (5 bases). Germline-derived CDR1 and CDR2 are LNHNV and YYDKDF (reference sequence). The CDR3 is 16 residues long.

This rearrangement joins TRBV30 to TRBJ2-3; 13 positions agree with TRBD2. Trimming at V came to 2 bases and at J to 1 base, leaving 3 bases not matched to a gene. The length of the CDR3 is 16 residues. From germline, CDR1 is GTSNPN and CDR2 SVGIG (reference sequence). The CDR3 sequence: CAWSQGLAGRTDTQYF. CDR3 sequence (DNA): TGTGCCTGGAGTCAGGGACTAGCGGGACGCACAGATACGCAGTATTTT.

The rearrangement joins TRBV5-1 to TRBJ1-1; possible D gene TRBD1, 5 bases. CDR1 is SGHRS, CDR2 YFSETQ, per germline. The CDR3 is 14 residues long. Trimming pared 1 base from V and 3 bases from J, leaving 10 bases between. This CDR3 is CASSLQGWDTEAFF. Here the CDR3 DNA reads TGCGCCAGCAGCTTGCAGGGATGGGACACTGAAGCTTTCTTT.

This clonotype was found once. CDR3 sequence: CSAGPAAQAADTQYF. In DNA, the CDR3 is TGCAGTGCTGGCCCGGCCGCCCAGGCGGCAGATACGCAGTATTTT. This chain connects TRBV20-1 to TRBJ2-3; D ambiguous. V lost 5 bases and J lost 4, with 19 bases in between. The CDR3 consists of 15 residues. Germline V CDR1 and CDR2: DFQATT, SNEGSKA (reference sequence).

This rearrangement joins TRBV7-2 to TRBJ1-3; D might be TRBD1 (5 bases). Germline-derived CDR1 and CDR2 are SGHTA and FQGNSA. The ends were cut back, 3 bases at V and 0 bases at J, with 6 bases in the middle. This CDR3 comprises 14 residues. CDR3 nucleotide sequence: TGTGCCAGCAGCTTGGGGGGCTCTGGAAACACCATATATTTT. As protein: CASSLGGSGNTIYF. Full variable domain (rest looked up from reference TRBV7-2 and TRBJ1-3): GAGVSQSPSNKVTEKGKDVELRCDPISGHTALYWYRQSLGQGLEFLIYFQGNSAPDKSGLPSDRFSAERTGGSVSTLTIQRTQQEDSAVYLCASSLGGSGNTIYFGEGSWLTVV.

This chain's CDR3 is CASSYATGGNTGELFF. In DNA form, the CDR3 reads TGTGCCAGCAGTTACGCAACAGGGGGCAACACCGGGGAGCTGTTTTTT. The V and J genes are TRBV6-5 and TRBJ2-2; 9 bases are a match to TRBD1. J gave up 2 bases and V 2 bases, and 3 bases lay outside the gene matches. The CDR3 spans 16 residues. Germline CDR1 is MNHEY and CDR2 is SVGAGI.

The genes are TRBV6-2 or TRBV6-3 and TRBJ2-2, with D maybe TRBD1 (5 bases). Germline V lookup: CDR1 MNHEY, CDR2 SVGEGT. The V gene lost 7 bases and the J gene lost 6 bases, with 12 bases spanning the gap. The CDR3 length is 13 residues. DNA of the CDR3: TGTGCCAGCAACGTGGGGCTATCCGGGGAGCTGTTTTTT. Protein product: CASNVGLSGELFF.

The chain recombines TRBV7-6 with TRBJ1-2; D gene ambiguous. V was trimmed by 1 base and J by 8 bases, leaving 14 bases between them. Germline CDR1 SGHVS, CDR2 FNYEAQ. CDR3 length equals 14 residues. The CDR3 loop reads CASSLDRQLTGYTF. The DNA for the CDR3 is TGTGCCAGCAGCTTAGATAGGCAGCTGACGGGCTACACCTTC.

The rearrangement joins TRBV6-2 or TRBV6-3 to TRBJ1-6; D is ambiguous. Looked up from germline, CDR1 is MNHEY and CDR2 is SVGEGT. The CDR3 spans 14 residues. V was pared by 7 bases and J by 9 bases, with 16 bases between. The CDR3 protein is CASTSQSVRSPLHF. Here the CDR3 DNA reads TGTGCCAGCACATCCCAATCCGTTCGTTCACCCCTCCACTTT.

The chain combines TRBV19 with TRBJ1-6; a possible D gene is TRBD1 (6 bases). Germline CDR1 reads LNHDA; CDR2 reads SQIVND (reference sequence). The V end was cut by 6 bases, the J end by 9 bases, with 21 bases between. The CDR3 runs 16 residues. The CDR3 region is CASRTTGPLGGSPLHF. The CDR3 region has the DNA TGTGCCAGTAGGACTACAGGGCCCCTTGGCGGTTCACCCCTCCACTTT.

This clonotype is labeled as medium-sized. The chain joins TRBV2 to TRBJ2-7; a weak D match, TRBD2 (5 bases). This CDR3 is 12 amino acids long. Trimming shortened V by 6 bases and J by 6 bases, and 12 bases separated the two germline ends. Germline V gives CDR1 SNHLY, CDR2 FYNNEI. CDR3 residues: CASRPPAGEQYF. The CDR3 nucleotides read TGTGCCAGCAGACCCCCCGCGGGCGAGCAGTACTTC. The full variable domain, completed using reference TRBV2 and TRBJ2-7, is EPEVTQTPSHQVTQMGQEVILRCVPISNHLYFYWYRQILGQKVEFLVSFYNNEISEKSEIFDDQFSVERPDGSNFTLKIRSTKLEDSAMYFCASRPPAGEQYFGPGTRLTVT.

V is TRBV20-1 and J is TRBJ1-1, with TRBD1 as a possible D gene (5 bases). The V gene's germline CDR1 is DFQATT and CDR2 SNEGSKA (reference sequence). This CDR3 region has 13 residues. The CDR3 sequence is CTPSPAGGTEAFF. The DNA for the CDR3 is TGCACTCCAAGCCCTGCTGGGGGCACTGAAGCTTTCTTT.

This clonotype was picked up a small number of times. The genes are TRBV27 and TRBJ2-7; 8 nucleotides agree with TRBD1. The CDR3 length is 15 residues. Germline V gives CDR1 MNHEY, CDR2 SMNVEV (reference sequence). Trimming cost V 6 bases and J 3 bases; bases outside gene matches: 10. CDR3 sequence (DNA): TGTGCCAGCAGCCACTCGTCAGGGGGCGTCTACGAGCAGTACTTC. Encoded protein: CASSHSSGGVYEQYF.

This clonotype was found once. The genes are TRBV20-1 and TRBJ2-4; D is possibly TRBD2 (5 bases). There are 16 residues in the CDR3. Trimming pared 5 bases from V and 2 bases from J, leaving 19 bases between. Germline loops: CDR1 DFQATT, CDR2 SNEGSKA (reference sequence). The CDR3 bases are TGCAGTGCTCATAAATCTACGGGGTCGACCAAAAACATTCAGTACTTC. This codes for CSAHKSTGSTKNIQYF.

This chain connects TRBV28 to TRBJ1-2, with no clear D. Trimming removed 2 bases at V and 5 bases at J, with 6 bases between. CDR1 and CDR2 from the germline V gene are MDHEN and SYDVKM. The CDR3 has 12 amino acids. As DNA, the CDR3 is TGTGCCAGCAGTTTACGGCGATATGGCTACACCTTC. This sequence encodes CASSLRRYGYTF.

The V and J genes are TRBV7-3 and TRBJ2-7, with TRBD2 matching 7 bases. CDR3 length equals 17 residues. Germline assignment: CDR1 SGHTA and CDR2 FQGTGA. V gave up 1 base and J gave up 2 bases; unmatched junction bases: 11. CDR3 DNA: TGTGCCAGCAGCTTAATAGGAAGACGGGAGGTAACCTACGAGCAGTACTTC. Encoded protein: CASSLIGRREVTYEQYF.

The chain recombines TRBV21-1 with TRBJ1-5; the table names TRBD1, a call not compared with the DNA. TRBV21-1 is designated a pseudogene. The CDR3 extends over 15 amino acids. CDR3 loop: CASSTTGDSNQPQHF. CDR3 nucleotides: TGTGCCAGCAGCACTACAGGGGATAGCAATCAGCCCCAGCATTTT.

The chain uses TRBV7-9 and TRBJ1-3, with a possible D match to TRBD1 (5 bases). CDR3 length: 14 residues. The V end was cut by 3 bases, the J end by 3 bases, with 9 bases between. The germline gives CDR1 SEHNR, CDR2 FQNEAQ (reference sequence). The CDR3 loop reads CASSLWDFGNTIYF. CDR3 bases: TGTGCCAGCAGCTTGTGGGACTTTGGAAACACCATATATTTT.